This TCR beta chain was captured in a study of control samples from healthy donors and cancer patients. The repertoire was sequenced with immunoSEQ multiplex PCR; TCRdb's copy has only in-frame clones and lacks some. Of 150,000 to 200,000 clones in the sample, roughly 92% were seen once. This clone was observed once. This CDR3 has 17 residues. Germline CDR1 SEHNR, CDR2 FQNEAQ (reference sequence). V dropped 2 bases and J dropped 5; count of bases not matched to a gene: 11. The sequenced material came from blood. J is TRBJ1-1 and V is TRBV7-9, with 10 bases aligning to TRBD1. This receptor was identified in a young man in good health. The DNA of the CDR3 is TGTGCCAGCAGCTTACCCTTGGGACAGGGGCGATGGACTGAAGCTTTCTTT. It specifies CASSLPLGQGRWTEAFF.